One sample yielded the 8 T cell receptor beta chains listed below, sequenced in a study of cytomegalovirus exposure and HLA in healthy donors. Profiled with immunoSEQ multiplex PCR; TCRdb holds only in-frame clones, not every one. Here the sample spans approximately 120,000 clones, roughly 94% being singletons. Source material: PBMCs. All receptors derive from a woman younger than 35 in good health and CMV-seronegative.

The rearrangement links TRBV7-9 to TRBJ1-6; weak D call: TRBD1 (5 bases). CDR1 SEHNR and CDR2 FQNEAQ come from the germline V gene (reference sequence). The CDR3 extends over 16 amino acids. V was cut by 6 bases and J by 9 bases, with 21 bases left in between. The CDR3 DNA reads TGTGCCAGCAGTCGAAGAGCTCCAGGGTATCTTTCACCCCTCCACTTT. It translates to CASSRRAPGYLSPLHF.

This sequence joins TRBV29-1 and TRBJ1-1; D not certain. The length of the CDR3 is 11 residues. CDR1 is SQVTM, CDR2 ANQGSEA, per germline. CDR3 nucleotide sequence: TGCAGTGCCCGATCGGGCACTGAAGCTTTCTTT. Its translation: CSARSGTEAFF.

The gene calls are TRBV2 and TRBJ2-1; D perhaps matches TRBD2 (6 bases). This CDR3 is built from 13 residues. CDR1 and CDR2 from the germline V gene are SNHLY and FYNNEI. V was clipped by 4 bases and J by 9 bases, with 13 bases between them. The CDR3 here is CASSGLPGGEQFF. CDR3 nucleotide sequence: TGTGCCAGCAGTGGACTACCCGGGGGTGAGCAGTTCTTC.

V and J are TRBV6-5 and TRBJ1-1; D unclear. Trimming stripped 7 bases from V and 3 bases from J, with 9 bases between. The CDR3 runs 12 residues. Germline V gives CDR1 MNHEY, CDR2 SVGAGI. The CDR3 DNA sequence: TGTGCCAGCAAAACGGTCGACACTGAAGCTTTCTTT. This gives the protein CASKTVDTEAFF.

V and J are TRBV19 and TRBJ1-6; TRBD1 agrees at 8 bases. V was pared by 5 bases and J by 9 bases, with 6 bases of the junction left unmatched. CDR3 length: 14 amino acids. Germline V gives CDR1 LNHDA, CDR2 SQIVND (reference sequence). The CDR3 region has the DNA TGTGCCAGTAGTCCCACAGGGGGGGGTTCACCCCTCCACTTT. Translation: CASSPTGGGSPLHF.

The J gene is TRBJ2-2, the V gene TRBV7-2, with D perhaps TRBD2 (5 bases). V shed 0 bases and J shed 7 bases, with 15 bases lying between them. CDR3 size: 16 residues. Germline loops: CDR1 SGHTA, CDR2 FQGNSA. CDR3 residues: CASSLASRGSGGELFF. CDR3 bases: TGTGCCAGCAGCTTAGCGTCTCGGGGATCCGGCGGGGAGCTGTTTTTT.

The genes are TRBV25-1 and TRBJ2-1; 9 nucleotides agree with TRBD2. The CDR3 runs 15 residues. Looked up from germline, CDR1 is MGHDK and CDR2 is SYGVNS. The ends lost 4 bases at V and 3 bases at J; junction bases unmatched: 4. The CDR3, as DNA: TGTGCCAGCAGTGCCTTAGCGGGAGTCTACAATGAGCAGTTCTTC. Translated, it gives CASSALAGVYNEQFF.

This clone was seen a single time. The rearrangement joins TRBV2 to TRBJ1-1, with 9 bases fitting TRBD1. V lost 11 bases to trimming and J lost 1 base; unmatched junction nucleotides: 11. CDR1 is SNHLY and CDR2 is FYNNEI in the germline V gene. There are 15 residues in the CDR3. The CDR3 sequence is CADAVGTGWNTEAFF. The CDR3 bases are TGTGCCGACGCGGTTGGGACAGGGTGGAACACTGAAGCTTTCTTT.